These 11 T cell receptor beta chains were sequenced from one sample in a study of blood T cell repertoires in COVID-19. The table came from immunoSEQ multiplex PCR; TCRdb's copy has only in-frame clones and leaves some out. The sample includes about 480,000 clones, more than 75% of them seen just once. What was sequenced was PBMCs or T cells enriched from blood (not recorded which). The source is a woman aged 35 to 49 who had recovered from COVID-19.

The chain employs TRBV6-5 and TRBJ2-2, with 8 nucleotides matching TRBD2. The germline CDR1 and CDR2 sequences are MNHEY and SVGAGI. There are 15 residues in the CDR3. V gave up 6 bases and J gave up 6 bases; unmatched junction bases: 9. The CDR3 is CASRPRGGVPGELFF. In DNA, the CDR3 is TGTGCCAGCAGACCCCGGGGGGGAGTCCCCGGGGAGCTGTTTTTT.

The V gene is TRBV11-2, the J gene TRBJ1-2, with 8 bases lining up with TRBD1. This CDR3 spans 18 amino acids. Germline values: CDR1 SGHAT, CDR2 FQNNGV. The ends lost 2 bases at V and 3 bases at J; junction bases unmatched: 14. CDR3 sequence: CASSLNMGSGQADYGYTF. Written as DNA, the CDR3 is TGTGCCAGCAGCTTAAATATGGGCTCGGGACAGGCTGACTATGGCTACACCTTC. The full variable domain, rest sourced from reference TRBV11-2 and TRBJ1-2, is EAGVAQSPRYKIIEKRQSVAFWCNPISGHATLYWYQQILGQGPKLLIQFQNNGVVDDSQLPKDRFSAERLKGVDSTLKIQPAKLEDSAVYLCASSLNMGSGQADYGYTFGSGTRLTVV.

The chain employs TRBV7-8 and TRBJ2-5; D may be TRBD2 (6 bases). CDR3 size: 14 residues. Germline CDR1 reads SGHVS; CDR2 reads FQNEAQ. V gave up 5 bases and J gave up 5 bases, with 15 bases separating them. The CDR3 loop is CASSVRDLKETQYF. The CDR3 DNA follows: TGTGCCAGCAGCGTAAGGGACTTGAAGGAGACCCAGTACTTC.

The chain has TRBV11-3 and TRBJ2-2; D is perhaps TRBD1 (6 bases). Germline loops: CDR1 SGHNT, CDR2 YENEEA. Trimming took 9 bases from V and 3 from J, leaving 11 bases between them. This CDR3 is built from 13 residues. The CDR3 DNA follows: TGTGCCAGTGAGGACAGTTACACCGGGGAGCTGTTTTTT. Translating it yields CASEDSYTGELFF.

The gene calls are TRBV7-8 and TRBJ1-3; 7 nucleotides align to TRBD1. Germline CDR1 and CDR2: SGHVS and FQNEAQ. The CDR3 sequence is 16 residues long. V was pared by 1 base and J by 0 bases, with 3 bases of the junction left unmatched. The CDR3 bases are TGTGCCAGCAGCTTAGTGGGACAGCACTCTGGAAACACCATATATTTT. This sequence encodes CASSLVGQHSGNTIYF.

CDR3 amino acids: CASSLDGSSYEQYF. The CDR3 bases are TGTGCCAGCAGCTTGGACGGGAGCTCCTACGAGCAGTACTTC. V and J are TRBV5-5 and TRBJ2-7; perhaps TRBD2 as D (6 bases). This CDR3 is 14 amino acids long. From germline, CDR1 is SGHKS and CDR2 YYEKEE (reference sequence). Trimming removed 0 bases from V and 0 bases from J, with 7 bases in between. The whole variable domain, remainder taken from reference TRBV5-5 and TRBJ2-7, is DAGVTQSPTHLIKTRGQQVTLRCSPISGHKSVSWYQQVLGQGPQFIFQYYEKEERGRGNFPDRFSARQFPNYSSELNVNALLLGDSALYLCASSLDGSSYEQYFGPGTRLTVT.

The chain combines TRBV27 with TRBJ1-1; D is uncertain. The CDR3 sequence is 13 residues long. Trimming left V 7 bases short and J 3 bases short, with 12 bases between. Germline loops: CDR1 MNHEY, CDR2 SMNVEV (reference sequence). This CDR3 reads CASKLLSDTEAFF. The CDR3 nucleotides are TGTGCCAGCAAACTTCTGAGTGACACTGAAGCTTTCTTT.

V is TRBV6-1 and J is TRBJ1-1; D is unresolved. Germline V CDR1 and CDR2: MNHNS, SASEGT. V dropped 8 bases and J dropped 4 bases, with 17 bases sitting between them. CDR3 length equals 14 residues. CDR3 sequence: CASASEFKPTEAFF. The CDR3 nucleotides read TGTGCCAGCGCCTCGGAGTTTAAGCCCACTGAAGCTTTCTTT.

This clone was seen once. Written as DNA, the CDR3 is TGTGCCACCAGTGATTTTTCCCAGGGAAGAGATACGCAGTATTTT. It translates to CATSDFSQGRDTQYF. The chain couples TRBV24-1 to TRBJ2-3; a weak D match, TRBD1 (5 bases). The V gene lost 1 base and the J gene lost 5 bases, with 12 bases spanning the gap. The CDR3 sequence is 15 residues long. Germline V gene lookup returns CDR1 KGHDR and CDR2 SFDVKD.

The V call is TRBV4-1, the J call TRBJ2-1; 8 nucleotides line up with TRBD2. J lost 4 bases, V lost 0 bases, and 11 bases had no gene match. CDR1 MGHRA and CDR2 YSYEKL come from the germline V gene. The CDR3 covers 18 residues. The CDR3 DNA reads as TGCGCCAGCAGCCAAGATGAAGTCTCTGGGACTAGTTACAATGAGCAGTTCTTC. Protein sequence: CASSQDEVSGTSYNEQFF.

The rearrangement uses TRBV7-8 and TRBJ2-4; 8 bases align to TRBD1. The CDR3 covers 15 residues. The V gene's germline CDR1 is SGHVS and CDR2 FQNEAQ. The trim removed 5 bases at V and 5 bases at J, leaving 8 bases unmatched. CDR3 region: CASSLWQGAQNIQYF. For the CDR3, the DNA is TGTGCCAGCAGCCTGTGGCAGGGGGCGCAAAACATTCAGTACTTC.